This TCR beta chain appears in the sequencing data of a study of T cell changes during pregnancy in multiple sclerosis. Assay used: immunoSEQ multiplex PCR; TCRdb lists only in-frame clones, some missing. Among more than 15,000 clones listed, about 89% were seen once. The CDR3 has 17 residues. V shed 3 bases, J shed 4 bases, and the junction held 13 bases outside the gene matches. CDR1 and CDR2 (germline): SGHAT, FQNNGV. This clonotype originated in a female donor in good health, enrolled as a control in a pregnancy study. Sequences were derived from CD8+ T cells from peripheral blood mononuclear cells, sampled in the second trimester of pregnancy. The rearrangement joins TRBV11-2 to TRBJ2-3; 7 nucleotides line up with TRBD2. Here the CDR3 reads CASSFPRSGNWADTQYF. As DNA, the CDR3 is TGTGCCAGCAGCTTCCCAAGGAGCGGGAATTGGGCAGATACGCAGTATTTT.